This is a list of T cell receptor beta chains from one sample in a study of T cell repertoires in ileal Crohn's disease. This table comes from immunoSEQ multiplex PCR, and its TCRdb copy is limited to in-frame clones, with some not included. The sample comprises 16,000 or so clones, roughly 88% of which are singletons, and 4.5% to 6% rests with the top ten. The sample taken for sequencing was ileal tissue. These receptors were collected from an adult with Crohn's disease. Both conserved end residues are trimmed from each CDR3. Only part of the rows carry a size: once, few, many, or a class if the clone is expanded.

>TRBJ1-5|TRBV19|.
ASSMTAGVSNQPQH
>TRBJ2-6|TRBV10-3|.
AISESGGSGANVLT
>TRBJ2-7|TRBV9|.
ASSVQDSYEQY
>TRBJ2-2|TRBV6-4|.
ASSPRDRDTGELF
>TRBJ2-7|TRBV9|.
ASSAGLASSYEQY
>.|TRBV4-1|.
ASSQSTTGTTSYEQY
>TRBJ2-7|TRBV11-2|.
ASSLLFTPGTGGTWQY
>TRBJ1-2|TRBV5-4|.
ASSLRGSPYGYT
>TRBJ2-2|TRBV19|.
ARPGGNSGELF
>TRBJ1-2|TRBV5-6|.
ASSPRGHGLYGYT
>TRBJ1-1|TRBV9|.
ASSPHNGNTEAF
>TRBJ2-5|TRBV2|.
ASSLDRGMGGTQY
>TRBJ2-1|TRBV7-9|.
ASSLERWKDEQF
>TRBJ1-2|TRBV2|.
ASTLPYGRGQGYT
>TRBJ2-7|TRBV6-1|.
ASNVGGSSYEQY
>TRBJ1-2|TRBV30|.
AWMPGTGINYGYT
>TRBJ2-3|TRBV2|.
ASHGTGINTQY
>TRBJ2-7|TRBV11-2|.
ASSFSQGASYEQY
>TRBJ2-2|TRBV19|.
ASSKRFGGVSGELF
>TRBJ2-1|TRBV7-3|.
ASQLAGGVHEQF
>TRBJ2-5|TRBV13|once
ASSLLGIQETQY
>TRBJ2-2|TRBV6-5|once
ASTSGGELF
>TRBJ2-4|TRBV9|once
ASSAEGLAGTLAKNIQY
>TRBJ2-1|TRBV7-2|.
ASSLGYRGNEQF
>TRBJ1-1|TRBV25-1|once
ASSAGNTEAF
>TRBJ2-3|TRBV5-1|.
ASSPGLAGWEGTQY
>TRBJ2-1|TRBV2|.
ASTMSGSSYNEQF
>TRBJ2-1|TRBV6-1|.
ASSEIGSSYNEQF
>.|TRBV28|.
ASSLLFRPEQY
>TRBJ2-7|TRBV10-3|.
AIREGVFSYEQY
>TRBJ2-1|TRBV9|.
ASSSRTSVNNEQF
>TRBJ2-3|TRBV7-8|few
ASSLAPNADTQY
>TRBJ2-6|TRBV7-9|.
ASSLTGAGANVLT
>TRBJ2-2|TRBV5-1|.
ASSLLSSAGELF
>TRBJ1-2|TRBV28|.
ASSQGGSGYGYT
>TRBJ2-7|TRBV29-1|once
SVEDWVGTREQY
>TRBJ1-6|TRBV19|.
ASNRDNNSPLH
>TRBJ2-3|TRBV9|.
ASSVVRGSTDTQY
>TRBJ2-7|TRBV7-9|.
ASSLYRTGQGASYEQY
>TRBJ2-2|TRBV6-4|.
ASSERENTGELF
>TRBJ2-3|TRBV4-1|.
ASSPGGGQREY
>TRBJ2-5|TRBV27|.
ASSPRDRGLRETQY
>TRBJ2-7|TRBV19|.
ASSIGLAGIYEQY
>TRBJ2-7|TRBV2|.
ASIAGASYEQY
>TRBJ2-1|TRBV5-4|.
ASSTNFNEQF
>TRBJ2-3|TRBV27|.
ASSLRGDTQY
>TRBJ1-2|TRBV7-3|.
ASSSFGGYGYT
>TRBJ2-1|TRBV2|few
ASSEGQVVQSEQF
>TRBJ2-1|TRBV4-1|.
ASSPGRTSAKKGQF
>TRBJ1-1|TRBV5-1|.
ASSLGFAAEAF
>TRBJ1-2|TRBV2|.
ASSERQVYGYT
>TRBJ2-5|TRBV2|.
ASSILAGAVEQY
>TRBJ2-7|TRBV28|.
ASSSYSGAYEQY
>TRBJ1-1|TRBV25-1|.
ASKEVEGVNTEAF
>TRBJ2-5|TRBV19|once
ASSVRRLQETQY
>TRBJ1-1|TRBV5-5|.
ASSLGLRNTEAF
>TRBJ2-7|TRBV7-3|.
ASSLGPSGTYEQY
>TRBJ1-1|TRBV5-4|.
ASGSTGRVF
>TRBJ1-1|TRBV7-9|.
ASRASGRAF
>TRBJ2-4|TRBV19|.
ASSIEPPGRGDIQY